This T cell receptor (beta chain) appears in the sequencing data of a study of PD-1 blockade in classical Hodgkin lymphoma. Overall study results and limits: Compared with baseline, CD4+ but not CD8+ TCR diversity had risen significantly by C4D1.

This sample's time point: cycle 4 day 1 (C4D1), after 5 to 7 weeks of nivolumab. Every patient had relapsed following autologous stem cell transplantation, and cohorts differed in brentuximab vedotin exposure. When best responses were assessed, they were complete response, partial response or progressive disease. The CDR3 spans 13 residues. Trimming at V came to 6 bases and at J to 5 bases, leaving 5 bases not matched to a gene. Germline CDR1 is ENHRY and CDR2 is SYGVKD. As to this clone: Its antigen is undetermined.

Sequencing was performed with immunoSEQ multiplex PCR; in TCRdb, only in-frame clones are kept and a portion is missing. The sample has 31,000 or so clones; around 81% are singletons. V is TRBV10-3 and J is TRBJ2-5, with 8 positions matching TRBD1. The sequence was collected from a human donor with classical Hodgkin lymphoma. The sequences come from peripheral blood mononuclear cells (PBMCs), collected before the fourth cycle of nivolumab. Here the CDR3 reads CAISARDRETQYF. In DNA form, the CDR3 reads TGTGCCATCAGCGCTCGGGACAGGGAGACCCAGTACTTC.